This TCR beta chain stems from a study of CD8+ T cells in alopecia areata. This clone has only a few counts. What it binds is unknown. Regarding the study as a whole: Scalp data also include sequences from resident alphabeta T cells of normal skin. Although TCR sharing was seen in mice, sharing across patients was less clear, possibly for HLA-related reasons.

In each case, RNA was isolated and then reverse transcribed into cDNA as the sequencing template. Only in-frame clones appear in the TCRdb table, and some are missing; sequencing was by immunoSEQ multiplex PCR. The repertoire holds 150,000 to 200,000 clones, with roughly 50% as singletons. Treatment in this sample: oral pan-JAK inhibitor, 5-10 mg twice daily. The germline CDR1 and CDR2 sequences are MNHEY and SVGAGI. The V and J ends lost 2 bases and 3 bases respectively, with 13 bases between them. The CDR3 totals 15 residues. The sample in question was CD8+ T cells sorted from blood, obtained at week 24, from a patient treated with tofacitinib. The V and J genes are TRBV6-5 and TRBJ1-1; D gene uncertain. The receptor comes from a human donor with alopecia areata. CDR3 loop: CASSYTHRAHTEAFF. Written as DNA, the CDR3 is TGTGCCAGCAGTTACACTCATAGGGCCCACACTGAAGCTTTCTTT.